Listed below are T cell receptor beta chains from one sample, sequenced in a study of Tregs in tolerant kidney transplant recipients. Data came from immunoSEQ multiplex PCR; TCRdb stores just in-frame clones and leaves some out. The sample lists 80,000 or so clones, roughly 90% occurring once. Specimen: CD4+ T cells from blood (PBMCs), collected 24 months after the transplant. Every receptor here comes from a human patient who received a combined kidney and bone marrow transplant. Part of the T cell pool may stem from the graft donor. The CDR3 runs from the conserved cysteine through the conserved F or W. The D gene is left open where the match is weak. Expanded clones get a size class; other rows say once, few or many, or leave the size out.

abundance,j_gene,d_gene,len,v_gene,CDR3nt,CDR3aa
-,TRBJ2-2,TRBD1,13,TRBV14,TGTGCCAGCAGCCCACAGGGGAACGGGGAGCTGTTTTTT,CASSPQGNGELFF
-,TRBJ1-5,TRBD1,15,TRBV19,TGTGCCAGTACCTACAGGGGGTTTAGCAATCAGCCCCAGCATTTT,CASTYRGFSNQPQHF
-,TRBJ2-3,TRBD2,15,TRBV28,TGTGCCAGCAGTCGCCCGACTAGCGGTAGAGATACGCAGTATTTT,CASSRPTSGRDTQYF
-,TRBJ2-7,-,15,TRBV9,TGTGCCAGCAGCCCTAGAGGGTCCCCCTTCTACGAGCAGTACTTC,CASSPRGSPFYEQYF
-,TRBJ2-3,-,14,TRBV7-3,TGTGCCAGCAGCTTTGGGCTAGCCATAGATACGCAGTATTTT,CASSFGLAIDTQYF
-,TRBJ1-3,TRBD1,16,TRBV9,TGTGCCAGCAGCGTAGCTCCCCAGGGGGCTGGAAACACCATATATTTT,CASSVAPQGAGNTIYF
-,TRBJ1-1,-,14,TRBV19,TGTGCCAGTAGTATAGTCGGGGTTTTAACTGAAGCTTTCTTT,CASSIVGVLTEAFF
-,TRBJ2-7,TRBD1,16,TRBV28,TGTGCCAGCAGTTTATGGCAAGGACAGGGGTCCTACGAGCAGTACTTC,CASSLWQGQGSYEQYF
-,TRBJ2-5,-,17,TRBV6-4,TGTGCCAGCAGTGAGGGGGGGGCCCCCCATAATTTTAAGACCCAGTACTTC,CASSEGGAPHNFKTQYF
-,TRBJ1-2,TRBD1,15,TRBV5-1,TGCGCCAGCAGCTTGGGGGACAGGGAGGACTATGGCTACACCTTC,CASSLGDREDYGYTF
few,TRBJ1-4,TRBD1,15,TRBV25-1,TGTGCCAGCAGTGATGCCGGACAGGGAGGTGAAAAACTGTTTTTT,CASSDAGQGGEKLFF
once,TRBJ2-1,TRBD2,16,TRBV11-2,TGTGCCAGCAGCCAAAGACTAGCGGGAAGCTACAATGAGCAGTTCTTC,CASSQRLAGSYNEQFF
once,TRBJ2-2,TRBD2,16,TRBV15,TGTGCCACCAGCAGGGGAGCGGGAGGGAACACCGGGGAGCTGTTTTTT,CATSRGAGGNTGELFF
-,TRBJ2-1,TRBD2,16,TRBV7-3,TGTGCCAGCAGCCCGGCCGGGACTAGCGGGGTTTATGAGCAGTTCTTC,CASSPAGTSGVYEQFF
-,TRBJ2-5,-,13,TRBV2,TGTGCCAGCAGTGGGCAAATCCAAGAGACCCAGTACTTC,CASSGQIQETQYF
-,TRBJ1-1,TRBD1,12,TRBV28,TGTGCCAGCAGTCGGGACAGGGTGGGCGCTTTCTTT,CASSRDRVGAFF
-,TRBJ1-6,-,15,TRBV7-2,TGTGCCAGCAACGTAGACACAGGGATTAATTCACCCCTCCACTTT,CASNVDTGINSPLHF
-,TRBJ2-5,TRBD2,17,TRBV4-3,TGCGCCAGCAGCCAATCCTACGGGACCTCGGGAGGAGAGACCCAGTACTTC,CASSQSYGTSGGETQYF
-,TRBJ2-1,TRBD2,15,TRBV6-5,TGTGCCAGCAGTTACTCGACTAGCGGGAGGACTGAGCAGTTCTTC,CASSYSTSGRTEQFF
-,TRBJ1-2,-,14,TRBV10-3,TGTGCCATCAGTGAGGACAGGACAGTCTATGGCTACACCTTC,CAISEDRTVYGYTF
few,TRBJ1-1,TRBD1,13,TRBV7-9,TGTGCCAGCAGCTTGGACAGGGCCACTGAAGCTTTCTTT,CASSLDRATEAFF
-,TRBJ2-2,TRBD2,16,TRBV19,TGTGCCAGTATTCCTCCCGGGACTAGCGGCACCGGGGAGCTGTTTTTT,CASIPPGTSGTGELFF
once,TRBJ2-7,-,15,TRBV4-1,TGCGCCAGCAGCCCCCGGTATAGCGACCCCTACGAGCAGTACTTC,CASSPRYSDPYEQYF
-,TRBJ1-5,-,13,TRBV18,TGTGCCAGCTCACCACAGGGGGATCAGCCCCAGCATTTT,CASSPQGDQPQHF
-,TRBJ2-1,TRBD2,15,TRBV7-2,TGTGCCAGCAGCCGACTAGCGGGAGTCAGAAATGAGCAGTTCTTC,CASSRLAGVRNEQFF
-,TRBJ2-7,TRBD2,16,TRBV11-3,TGTGCCAGCAGCTTAGAGGGCACTAGCGGTCCCCGGGGGCAGTACTTC,CASSLEGTSGPRGQYF
-,TRBJ2-7,TRBD1,16,TRBV5-1,TGCGCCAGCAGCTTGGCACCGGGACAGGGGGCGTACGAGCAGTACTTC,CASSLAPGQGAYEQYF
-,TRBJ2-3,TRBD2,16,TRBV7-2,TGTGCCAGCAGCTTAGCTAGCGGGAGAAGCCCAGATACGCAGTATTTT,CASSLASGRSPDTQYF
-,TRBJ2-7,-,20,TRBV5-1,TGCGCCAGCAGCTTCGGGACCCCAGGTTGGAGGGGGCCGAGCTCCTACGAGCAGTACTTC,CASSFGTPGWRGPSSYEQYF
-,TRBJ2-7,TRBD2,15,TRBV2,TGTGCCAGCAGTGAAAGGTCTAGCGGTATCTACGAGCAGTACTTC,CASSERSSGIYEQYF
-,TRBJ2-3,-,16,TRBV4-2,TGTGCCAGCAACGCGCGTCCGGAACCCCCCCAGGTTGGGCAGTATTTT,CASNARPEPPQVGQYF
once,TRBJ2-7,TRBD2,17,TRBV7-8,TGTGCCAGCAGCTTAGGCCGGACTAGCGGGAACACCTACGAGCAGTACTTC,CASSLGRTSGNTYEQYF
-,TRBJ1-5,-,12,TRBV30,TGTGCCTGGAATGGGGCAAATCAGCCCCAGCATTTT,CAWNGANQPQHF
-,TRBJ2-7,TRBD2,15,TRBV7-8,TGTGCCAGCAGCTTAACCATAGCGGGGGCCTACGAGCAGTACTTC,CASSLTIAGAYEQYF
few,TRBJ2-7,TRBD2,15,TRBV10-3,TGTGCCATCCGTGAGCAAGCGGGAGGGGCCTACGAGCAGTACTTC,CAIREQAGGAYEQYF
-,TRBJ1-5,-,16,TRBV7-2,TGTGCCAGCAGCTTAGTCGGGGAATCACCGGGACAGCCCCAGCATTTT,CASSLVGESPGQPQHF
-,TRBJ2-7,-,12,TRBV6-6,TGTGCCAGCAGGGCTACAGCCTACGAGCAGTACTTC,CASRATAYEQYF